This T cell receptor (beta chain) emerged from a study of CD8 T cells in ankylosing spondylitis. Study conclusions and caveats: One TCR beta motif, made up of several highly homologous variants, appeared characteristic of ankylosing spondylitis blood.

This clonotype was observed at least ten times. Its antigen is not identified. TCRdb re-analysed the 5' RACE reads in MiXCR, keeping a single row per CDR3 protein. The sample contains approximately 520,000 distinct CDR3 sequences, over 4% of which appear only once. The CDR3 loop spans 14 amino acids. Germline V gives CDR1 LGHNA, CDR2 YNFKEQ. V was pared by 0 bases and J by 6 bases, with 12 bases between. V is TRBV4-2 and J is TRBJ2-7; no firm D call. The clonotype comes from a male donor with ankylosing spondylitis. Sequencing was done on a sample of blood, either unsorted or a sorted T cell fraction (not recorded which). As DNA, the CDR3 is TGTGCCAGCAGCCAAGATATGAGGACCCGCGAGCAGTACTTC. Encoded protein: CASSQDMRTREQYF.